This TCR beta chain was identified in a study of T cells after yellow fever vaccination (dated by TCRdb to 2018 to 2020). For the wider study: Libraries from fractions with low cell numbers were prepared with the SMART-Seq v4 Ultra Low Input RNA kit. To track T-cell clones before and after primary and booster YFV17D yellow fever vaccination, bulk TCR alpha and beta repertoires were sequenced longitudinally. Two healthy male donors, one aged 18 to 29 and one aged 30 to 40 years, made up the cohort. Bulk PBMC replicates and cell subsets were isolated from blood drawn at multiple timepoints before and after both primary and secondary immunization. Study-level results and caveats: FACS-sorted repertoires could contain abundant contaminating clonotypes from the bulk population, so computational filtering was required. Because the study included only two donors, the extent to which the findings can be generalized is limited. The secondary T-cell response was found to be weaker but faster than the primary response, with a peak reached on day 5 rather than on day 15. A small fraction of clonotypes showed up in both the CD4 and CD8 compartments, probably as a result of convergent recombination. After the booster, most of the clones that had expanded following primary vaccination were detected again (roughly 97% of CD4 and 80% to 90% of CD8), which suggests that memory was broadly maintained.

This specimen's treatment or condition label, interpreted: live attenuated yellow fever vaccine strain. PBMCs were isolated from peripheral blood using a standard Ficoll-Paque protocol. Dynabeads CD4 and CD8 positive selection kits were used to isolate the CD4 and CD8 T-cell fractions. RNA was extracted with TriZol from bulk PBMCs, CD4 and CD8 fractions, and dextramer-positive and dextramer-negative fractions. This clonotype showed up many times. There is no known antigen for this receptor. Per-base qualities were not stored, and no clone one base away is much larger. Sequencer: Illumina NovaSeq 6000. TCR cDNA was synthesized by 5'RACE template switching, which introduced a universal primer site and unique molecular identifiers. Priming for cDNA synthesis came from both the TCR alpha and TCR beta constant segments. Library amplification involved two PCR steps, and the second step added sample barcodes and sequencing adapters. Sequencing of the libraries was done on either Illumina HiSeq 2500 (2x100 bp) or NovaSeq (2x150 bp). The paper's data handling went like this. Reads were demultiplexed and collapsed into UMI consensus sequences with MIGEC, and V(D)J alignment was performed with MiXCR. Clonotypes responding to the vaccine were identified with edgeR on replicate PBMC samples, with the criteria of FDR below 0.01 and a log2 fold change above 5 up to day 15. Each bulk clonotype was labeled CD4 or CD8 based on which sequenced repertoire, CD4 or CD8, contained the clonotype at higher abundance. The public reads were run again by TCRdb, first through fastp at Q25 and then through MiXCR, and only productive beta chains were kept. Rows with one shared CDR3 protein collapse into an entry with the most common genes and DNA. The V and J calls here are based on TCRdb, not the publication. The sample has about 210,000 distinct CDR3 sequences on record, 2.5% to 3.5% of them singletons. The ten largest clones capture 3.2% of the sample.

V and J are truncated by 4 bases and 5 bases respectively, leaving an intervening sequence of 26 bases. From the germline V gene, CDR1 is MGHRA and CDR2 is YSYEKL. The CDR3 sequence holds 18 residues, the cysteine and phenylalanine included. Just the 54-base CDR3 DNA is kept, in frame starting at base 1. Source: CD4+ T cells sorted from PBMCs, taken 10 days after the yellow fever booster vaccination. This clonotype originated in a man in his late teens or twenties who received the YFV17D yellow fever vaccine. This receptor chain uses TRBV4-1 and TRBJ1-1, and perhaps TRBD1 as D gene, on 6 matching bases. The CDR3: CASSLMLVMAAGVTEAFF. The DNA reads as follows: TGCGCCAGCAGCCTAATGTTAGTAATGGCCGCAGGGGTAACTGAAGCTTTCTTT.